Here is one T cell receptor beta chain with its context. Per the original data handling: The authors estimated nucleated cell counts from reference gene primer amplification. Profiled with immunoSEQ multiplex PCR; TCRdb holds only in-frame clones, not every one. The DNA was the basis for D and trimming; V, J and clone size are from that table. The sample consists of about 310,000 clones, roughly 89% of them appearing once. Participants spanned ages about 18 to 90 years and resided in 20 to 30 US areas. Self-reported history from a screening survey and questionnaire set each donor's cohort. This entry comes from a study of blood T cell repertoires in COVID-19. At the level of the study: The United States, Italy and Spain provided the acute and convalescent COVID-19 samples.

With V trimmed by 3 bases and J by 5 bases, 3 bases remained unmatched. There are 13 residues in the CDR3. Germline CDR1 and CDR2: KGHSH and LQKENI. This clonotype originated in a woman in her late teens or twenties with acute COVID-19. The chain couples TRBV18 to TRBJ1-2; 7 bases agree with TRBD1. Material: PBMCs or T cells enriched from blood (not recorded which). The CDR3: CASSPWTGYGYTF. The CDR3 DNA follows: TGTGCCAGCTCACCCTGGACAGGATATGGCTACACCTTC.